The source of this TCR beta chain is a study of patients and donors after allogeneic stem cell transplantation. With 3 bases clipped from V and 5 bases from J, the junction kept 5 bases outside the gene matches. This CDR3 has 15 residues. Germline CDR1 is SEHNR and CDR2 is FQNEAQ (reference sequence). Ten or more counts support this clonotype. MiXCR was run by TCRdb on the RT-PCR reads, yielding one entry per CDR3 protein. The sample contains tens of thousands of distinct CDR3 sequences, 6.5% to 10% of which appear only once. Sequencing used blood, either unsorted or a sorted T cell fraction (not recorded which). The chain carries TRBV7-9 and TRBJ1-5; 9 positions agree with TRBD1. The source of this sequence is a human donor who was either an allogeneic HSCT recipient or a stem cell or donor lymphocyte infusion donor (not recorded which). It is not recorded whose cells these are; they may come from a transplant donor. Written as DNA, the CDR3 is TGTGCCAGCAGCTTCGGGACAGGGTTCGATCAGCCCCAGCATTTT. It translates to CASSFGTGFDQPQHF.